This T cell receptor (beta chain) stems from a study of monozygotic twins with inflammatory bowel disease. Study results and caveats: Researchers report that IBD patients shared fewer clonotypes with others than healthy twins, especially amid disease activity. Repertoire similarity did not differ between concordant and discordant twins, perhaps due to limited power.

Template switching appended UMIs that held a 6-nucleotide sample barcode. Two nested PCRs, of roughly 16 and 10 cycles, processed TCRalpha and TCRbeta cDNA. TCRdb re-called the 5' RACE reads and catalogs CDR3 proteins one per entry, DNA excluded. Reported are approximately 330,000 distinct CDR3 sequences; the ten largest clones contain under 2.5%. The CDR3 contains 15 residues. The V gene's germline CDR1 is MNHNS and CDR2 SASEGT. A note on this clonotype: Its specificity is not known.

Sequenced material: blood. The V call is TRBV6-1, the J call TRBJ2-1; TCRdb selects TRBD2, and the lack of DNA leaves this call unchecked. This receptor was taken from a human donor with ulcerative colitis or Crohn's disease, or a healthy co-twin of an affected twin (not recorded which). The CDR3 here is CASSESSGGYNEQFF.